This passage covers 4 T cell receptor beta chains from one sample sequenced in a study of beta chain features in type 1 diabetes. The sequenced template was cDNA made from the entire isolated RNA. Assay: immunoSEQ multiplex PCR; the TCRdb copy retains only in-frame clones and omits some. The table lists about 930,000 clones, 17% of them singletons. Sequenced material: naive CD4+ T cells from blood. The receptor source for this set is a woman under 30 in good health.

This clone has just a few counts. Other DNA sequences within the sample encode an identical CDR3. This sequence joins TRBV6-5 and TRBJ2-6; no definite D call. There are 15 residues in the CDR3. V was cut by 5 bases and J by 0 bases, with 8 bases left in between. The V gene's germline CDR1 is MNHEY and CDR2 SVGAGI. CDR3 bases: TGTGCCAGCAGTCGAGGATCCTCTGGGGCCAACGTCCTGACTTTC. This encodes CASSRGSSGANVLTF.

The gene calls are TRBV28 and TRBJ2-4; D gene ambiguous. This CDR3 is built from 16 residues. Looked up from germline, CDR1 is MDHEN and CDR2 is SYDVKM. Trimming removed 4 bases at V and 0 bases at J, with 13 bases between. The CDR3 DNA is TGTGCCAGCAGTTCCGTAGCCTTACTAGCCAAAAACATTCAGTACTTC. Amino acids: CASSSVALLAKNIQYF.

A few counts support this clone. The chain recombines TRBV29-1 with TRBJ2-7; 7 bases are shared with TRBD1. CDR3 length: 15 residues. Germline assignment: CDR1 SQVTM and CDR2 ANQGSEA. The V and J ends lost 7 bases and 0 bases, in that order; junction bases with no gene match: 12. As DNA, the CDR3 is TGCAGCGCATCACGGGGACAGTCCAGCTCCTACGAGCAGTACTTC. Translation gives CSASRGQSSSYEQYF.

A few counts support this clone. The V call is TRBV6-5, the J call TRBJ2-7; 8 bases fit TRBD1. This CDR3 spans 15 amino acids. CDR1 MNHEY and CDR2 SVGAGI come from the germline V gene. J was trimmed by 2 bases and V by 6 bases; bases with no gene match: 9. In DNA, the CDR3 is TGTGCCAGCAGCCGAGACAGGGGATTAACCTACGAGCAGTACTTC. It yields the protein CASSRDRGLTYEQYF.